This entry describes one T cell receptor (beta chain). Its antigen remains unidentified. No clone much larger than this one lies a single base away; base qualities are absent. The collaborating institutions used their own protocols to collect whole blood in K2EDTA tubes. For TCRbeta analysis, collaborator samples were shipped as frozen whole blood, as isolated PBMCs, or as DNA extracted from either sample type. The data derive from a study of blood T cell repertoires in COVID-19 (dated by TCRdb to about 2020). Study-level background: Samples from collaborators originated in the United States, Italy and Spain and spanned both the acute and convalescent phases of COVID-19. The sample metadata nearly always contained a de-identified subject ID, COVID-19 status, age in years and sex. Where available, HLA class I and class II types were obtained from metadata supplied by the sample provider rather than from assay-based typing. The material from the prospective study consisted of cDNA or gDNA derived from T cells, B-cell-depleted T cells, or PBMCs. Samples came from the ongoing ImmuneRACE study (first 160 participants) plus 1,254 subjects from 6 global collaborators. A freely available public database, intended as a resource for researchers studying the immune response to SARS-CoV-2, is where the repertoires were released. Subjects who had been exposed to COVID-19, were actively infected with it, or had recovered from it provided the deeply sampled blood TCRbeta repertoires that made up the dataset.

TCRbeta CDR3 regions were amplified from genomic DNA using the immunoSEQ Assay, a bias-controlled multiplex PCR. The authors processed their data as follows. Within the assay, amplification of reference gene primers was used to estimate how many nucleated cells each sample contained. To quantify the absolute abundance of each unique TCRbeta CDR3 rearrangement, sequence reads were collapsed and filtered. For each sample, productive Simpson clonality was calculated as the square root of Simpson's diversity index over productive rearrangements. In its TCRdb copy, this immuneACCESS table keeps in-frame sequences only and misses some clones. Where compared with another copy, unresolved V genes explain less than half of these, and the others have no known cause. From that table come the V and J calls and clone size; the DNA was used to work out D and trimming. Counted in this sample were roughly 180,000 clones; 80% to 90% of them appeared once. Approximately 8% of the sample is held by the ten biggest clonotypes.

The CDR3 holds 15 amino acids from the cysteine to the phenylalanine. Solely the CDR3 DNA is kept, with 45 bases framed from the first base. Cut back by 4 bases and 0 bases, the V and J ends lie 11 bases apart. Reading the germline V gene gives CDR1 SGHRS and CDR2 YFSETQ. What the study reported, not specific to this receptor: How much clinical and demographic metadata was included differed by source and by participant, and the metadata was provided uncurated.

The source is a man in his 60s with acute or convalescent COVID-19. Material: peripheral blood. Recombination joined TRBV5-1 with TRBJ2-1; 5 matching bases give a weak D call of TRBD1. The nucleotide sequence is given as TGCGCCAGCAGCCTAACCGACAGCTCCTACAATGAGCAGTTCTTC. Its coded protein is CASSLTDSSYNEQFF.